Below, 8 T cell receptor beta chains from the same sample are listed, as sequenced in a study of blood T cell repertoires in COVID-19. The table came from immunoSEQ multiplex PCR; TCRdb's copy has only in-frame clones and leaves some out. The sample yields approximately 75,000 clones, more than 80% seen once. The sample comprised peripheral blood. The receptors originated from a man of 80 years or more with acute or convalescent COVID-19.

The V call is TRBV5-6, the J call TRBJ2-2; perhaps TRBD2 as D (6 bases). V gave up 0 bases and J gave up 2 bases, with 8 bases separating them. The CDR3 is made up of 15 amino acids. From germline, CDR1 is SGHDT and CDR2 YYEEEE. The CDR3 loop reads CASSLGGANTGELFF. The CDR3 DNA sequence: TGTGCCAGCAGCTTGGGCGGGGCCAACACCGGGGAGCTGTTTTTT.

The chain is built from TRBV28 and TRBJ2-5; D might be TRBD2 (6 bases). This CDR3 has 13 residues. Germline V lookup: CDR1 MDHEN, CDR2 SYDVKM. Trimming removed 3 bases from V and 4 bases from J, with 9 bases in between. The CDR3 is CASSFLGGETQYF. The CDR3 DNA reads TGTGCCAGCAGTTTTTTGGGGGGAGAGACCCAGTACTTC. Full variable domain (outside the CDR3, taken from reference TRBV28 and TRBJ2-5): DVKVTQSSRYLVKRTGEKVFLECVQDMDHENMFWYRQDPGLGLRLIYFSYDVKMKEKGDIPEGYSVSREKKERFSLILESASTNQTSMYLCASSFLGGETQYFGPGTRLLVL.

V and J are TRBV7-3 and TRBJ1-2; 7 bases are a match to TRBD1. Germline V gene lookup returns CDR1 SGHTA and CDR2 FQGTGA. V gave up 5 bases and J gave up 4 bases; unmatched junction bases: 7. The CDR3 totals 14 residues. This CDR3 reads CASSNDRASYGYTF. The CDR3 nucleotides read TGTGCCAGCAGCAACGACAGGGCGAGCTATGGCTACACCTTC.

The V call is TRBV27, the J call TRBJ2-1, with D possibly TRBD1 on 6 matching bases. This CDR3 is built from 18 residues. Deletions cut 3 bases from V and 0 bases from J, with 18 bases between. The V gene's germline CDR1 is MNHEY and CDR2 SMNVEV (reference sequence). CDR3 amino acids: CASSLLGDNTFSYNEQFF. The DNA for the CDR3 is TGTGCCAGCAGTTTGCTCGGGGACAACACCTTCTCCTACAATGAGCAGTTCTTC.

The rearrangement links TRBV7-8 to TRBJ1-3; no clear D gene. The V and J ends lost 5 bases and 0 bases respectively, with 14 bases between them. The CDR3 contains 16 residues. Germline CDR1 is SGHVS and CDR2 is FQNEAQ. CDR3 nucleotide sequence: TGTGCCAGCAGCCGGTATAGCGGAAGCTCTGGAAACACCATATATTTT. Amino acids: CASSRYSGSSGNTIYF.

This clone was counted between two and nine times. V is TRBV12-3 or TRBV12-4 and J is TRBJ2-2; D is unresolved. V lost 5 bases and J 6 bases, leaving 10 bases between the germline ends. The CDR3 has 13 amino acids. The CDR3 loop is CASSRTVPGELFF. CDR3 coding DNA: TGTGCCAGCAGTCGAACTGTACCCGGGGAGCTGTTTTTT.

The gene calls are TRBV5-1 and TRBJ1-2, with D possibly TRBD1 on 6 matching bases. This CDR3 has 12 amino acids. The germline V gene has CDR1 SGHRS and CDR2 YFSETQ. Trimming took off 2 bases at V and 6 bases at J, with 8 bases between the two ends. Here the CDR3 reads CASSLQGHGYTF. The CDR3, as DNA: TGCGCCAGCAGCTTACAGGGCCATGGCTACACCTTC.

The rearrangement joins TRBV24-1 to TRBJ2-3; TRBD2 matches at 9 bases. J gave up 2 bases and V 5 bases, and 10 bases lay outside the gene matches. The germline CDR1 and CDR2 sequences are KGHDR and SFDVKD. The CDR3 consists of 17 residues. The CDR3: CATSVRFEREDTDTQYF. For the CDR3, the DNA is TGTGCCACCAGTGTCCGGTTCGAGCGGGAGGACACAGATACGCAGTATTTT.